The present entry profiles one TCR beta chain with its context. The antigen is not known. An end of the junction does not agree with germline; a read error may underlie this. The sample belongs to a study of vaccination and CD4 T cells after COVID-19. The treatment here: roughly nine-day PBMC culture with coronavirus spike peptide pools or control peptides (ViraFEST assay). Germline CDR1 ENHRY, CDR2 SYGVKD. This CDR3 region has 14 residues. Sequence data for DNA of cultured CD4+ T cells were generated by the Oncomine TCR Beta short-read assay. MiXCR was run by TCRdb on the PCR reads, yielding one entry per CDR3 protein. This table holds approximately 24,000 distinct CDR3 sequences, roughly 68% found once.

Sequenced material: CD4+ T cells from blood, cultured in vitro, taken after SARS-CoV-2 vaccination. The rearrangement links TRBV10-3 to TRBJ1-3; 10 bases map to TRBD1. The TCR comes from a human donor who received a COVID-19 vaccine. CDR3 nucleotide sequence: TGCGCCATCGGCCGACAGGGGGCCAGAAACACCATATATTTT. As protein: CAIGRQGARNTIYF.